A selection of T cell receptor beta chains follows, all from one sample in a study of T cells after yellow fever vaccination. TCRdb reprocessed the 5' RACE reads via MiXCR and lists one record per CDR3 protein. The sample lists around 230,000 distinct CDR3 sequences, 5.5% to 8.5% occurring once. Sequencing was performed on CD4+ T cells sorted from PBMCs, taken on the day of the yellow fever booster vaccination. The receptor set was obtained from a man younger than 40 who received the YFV17D yellow fever vaccine. Both conserved end residues are part of each CDR3. The D gene is left open where the match is weak. Where a row states a size, it is once, few, many or the class of an expanded clone; other rows omit it.

V,size,D,J,length,DNA,CDR3
TRBV6-1,few,TRBD1,TRBJ1-1,13,TGTGCCAGCAGGGAGACAGGGGACACTGAAGCTTTCTTT,CASRETGDTEAFF
TRBV20-1,few,NA,TRBJ2-3,12,TGCAGTGCAAAGTCGGGCAGTGACACGCAGTATTTT,CSAKSGSDTQYF
TRBV5-1,NA,NA,TRBJ2-1,14,TGCGCCAGCAGCTTGGAGGGTAGAGCGGGTGAGCAGTTATTC,CASSLEGRAGEQLF
TRBV20-1,many,NA,TRBJ1-5,14,TGCAGTGCTAGACTGACAGGAAGCAATCAGCCCCAGCATTTT,CSARLTGSNQPQHF
TRBV24-1,NA,TRBD2,TRBJ2-7,15,TGTGCCACCAGTGAAGTAACTAGCGGGGGCTACGAGCAGTACTTC,CATSEVTSGGYEQYF
TRBV25-1,few,NA,TRBJ1-2,14,TGTGCCAGCAGATCCGGGGGGGCTAGCTATGGCTACACCTTC,CASRSGGASYGYTF
TRBV5-5,many,TRBD1,TRBJ2-1,15,TGTGCCAGCAGCTTGAACAGGGGCTCCTACAATGAGCAGTTCTTC,CASSLNRGSYNEQFF
TRBV19,many,NA,TRBJ2-2,15,TGTGCCAGTAGTATAGGGGGGACGAACACCGGGGAGCTGTTTTTT,CASSIGGTNTGELFF
TRBV14,few,NA,TRBJ1-3,17,TGTGCCAGCAGCCAAGATCCTGTGACATTCTCTGGAAACACCATATATTTT,CASSQDPVTFSGNTIYF
TRBV7-3,few,NA,TRBJ2-2,15,TGTGCCAGCAGCTTAGGTGGCCTAGCCGAAGGGGAGCTGTTTTTT,CASSLGGLAEGELFF
TRBV5-8,few,NA,TRBJ2-7,11,TGTGCCAGCAGGGCCCCCTACGAGCAGTACTTC,CASRAPYEQYF
TRBV29-1,few,NA,TRBJ2-3,14,TGCAGCGTTGAACGAGGAGTCGGCACAGATACGCAGTATTTT,CSVERGVGTDTQYF
TRBV5-6,NA,NA,TRBJ1-4,14,TGTGCCAGCAGCCGGCAGGGGATTACTGAAAAACTGTTTTTT,CASSRQGITEKLFF
TRBV12-3/TRBV12-4,few,NA,TRBJ1-5,13,TGTGCCAGCAGTTTTGAGGGCCGTCAGCCCCAGCATTTT,CASSFEGRQPQHF
TRBV20-1,many,TRBD2,TRBJ2-7,14,TGCAGTGCCCTGGGGAGCGGGAGGAGGTCCGAGCAGTACTTC,CSALGSGRRSEQYF
TRBV7-8,many,NA,TRBJ2-7,14,TGTGCCAGCAGCCCTAGGGGGGGGACCTACGAGCAGTACTTC,CASSPRGGTYEQYF
TRBV6-2/TRBV6-3,NA,NA,TRBJ2-7,14,TGTGCCAGCAGTTACAGAGGGCCGGGGTACGAGCAGTACTTC,CASSYRGPGYEQYF
TRBV7-2,many,NA,TRBJ2-2,13,TGTGCCAGCGGGGCCTCGAACACCGGGGAGCTGTTTTTT,CASGASNTGELFF
TRBV6-2/TRBV6-3,many,NA,TRBJ2-7,14,TGTGCCAGCAGTTACTCGACGGGTTGGGGGAGTCTATGGTTC,CASSYSTGWGSLWF
TRBV10-1,many,NA,TRBJ2-7,10,TGCGCCAGCAATATCTACGAGCAGTACTTC,CASNIYEQYF
TRBV6-2/TRBV6-3,few,NA,TRBJ2-7,13,TGTGCCAGCAGTTACTCGACAATCCACGAGCAGTACTTC,CASSYSTIHEQYF
TRBV5-1,many,NA,TRBJ2-3,15,TGCGCCAGCAGTCTCGGACGGCGGGGCACAGATACGCAGTATTTT,CASSLGRRGTDTQYF
TRBV10-1,many,NA,TRBJ2-5,17,TGCGCCAGCAGTGAAAGTTCGAGGGCAGGGGTCCAAGAGACCCAGTACTTC,CASSESSRAGVQETQYF
TRBV5-1,NA,NA,TRBJ2-3,16,TGCGCCAGCGCGATGGGCGTCGGGGGGCGGGGAGATACGCAGTATTTT,CASAMGVGGRGDTQYF
TRBV7-2,NA,NA,TRBJ2-5,14,TGTGCCAGCAGCCCACAGCGGGCTCAAGAGACCCAGTACTTC,CASSPQRAQETQYF
TRBV20-1,NA,NA,TRBJ2-7,13,TGCAGTGCTAAGGGGGGCGCCCCCTACGAGCAGTACTTC,CSAKGGAPYEQYF
TRBV18,few,NA,TRBJ1-2,14,TGTGCCAGCTCACCACCGTTTCTTAACTATGGCTACACCTTC,CASSPPFLNYGYTF
TRBV6-1,few,NA,TRBJ2-4,14,TGTGCCAGCAGGAGCCCTGGAGCCAAAAACATTCAGTACTTC,CASRSPGAKNIQYF
TRBV20-1,few,TRBD2,TRBJ2-5,15,TGCAGTGCTAAAGGGACTAGCGGGAGCTTAGAGACCCAGTACTTC,CSAKGTSGSLETQYF